The present TCR beta chain was sequenced within a study of blood T cell repertoires in COVID-19 (dated by TCRdb to the early 2020s). In terms of the full investigation: Collaborator samples came from the United States, Italy and Spain and covered acute and convalescent phases of COVID-19. The prospective study material was composed of cDNA or gDNA derived from T cells, B-cell-depleted T cells, or PBMCs. Subjects who had been exposed to COVID-19, were actively infected with it, or had recovered from it provided the deeply sampled blood TCRbeta repertoires that made up the dataset. The repertoires were released in a freely available public database intended as a resource for research on the immune response to SARS-CoV-2. The samples were drawn from two sources: the first 160 participants of the ongoing ImmuneRACE study, and approximately 1,300 subjects contributed by 6 global collaborators. The sample metadata nearly always contained a de-identified subject ID, COVID-19 status, age in years and sex. Where available, HLA class I and class II types were obtained from metadata supplied by the sample provider rather than from assay-based typing.

The immunoSEQ Assay, a bias-controlled multiplex PCR, was used to amplify TCRbeta CDR3 regions from genomic DNA. Concerning the study's data processing: The number of nucleated cells in each sample was estimated by amplification of reference gene primers within the assay. Sequence reads were collapsed and filtered to measure the absolute abundance of every unique TCRbeta CDR3 rearrangement. For each sample, productive Simpson clonality was calculated as the square root of Simpson's diversity index across productive rearrangements. The table was pulled from immuneACCESS by TCRdb, which kept in-frame rearrangements only. Such tables lose some clones; where checked, under half of the loss comes from unresolved V genes, and the rest has no known cause. For V, J and clone size, that table is used; D and trimming come from the DNA. This sample gives roughly 430,000 clones in total; about 88% of them show up just once. 1.4% of the sample is in the top ten clones.

Study-wide findings and limitations: The amount of clinical and demographic metadata varied by source and participant and was provided uncurated.

In the prospective study, participants were 18 to 89 years old, resided in about two dozen geographic areas of the United States, and were enrolled through a virtual design. To assign participants to cohorts, the prospective study relied on clinical history that participants themselves reported in a screening survey and a study questionnaire. Exposed participants were defined as having been in contact with someone with a PCR-confirmed or clinician-diagnosed COVID-19 case within 2 weeks of study entry. Mobile phlebotomists in the prospective study collected whole blood, serum and a nasopharyngeal or oropharyngeal swab from every participant. Participants in the prospective study had the option to provide additional blood draws and questionnaires over a roughly 2-month period. Blood samples from the prospective study were shipped frozen or at room temperature prior to DNA extraction. The CDR3 goes from the cysteine to the phenylalanine over 12 residues. The CDR3 DNA has 36 bases and is translated from base 1. The germline V gene gives CDR1 as ENHRY and CDR2 as SYGVKD. V is shortened by 4 bases, J by 5 bases, and the region joining them spans 8 bases.

This clone turned up a few times. The target of this receptor is not known. Base qualities are not recorded, but no much larger clone differs from it by a single base. The sequencing input was PBMCs or T cells enriched from blood (not recorded which). The chain employs TRBV10-3 and TRBJ1-2; perhaps TRBD1 is the D gene, with 5 bases matching. The TCR originated in a woman between 18 and 29 years old who had been exposed to COVID-19. The CDR3 reads as follows: CAISGQLYGYTF. The sequenced DNA is TGTGCCATCAGTGGACAGTTATATGGCTACACCTTC.